Listed below are T cell receptor beta chains from one sample, sequenced in a study of memory CD4+ T cells and cytomegalovirus serostatus. The method was immunoSEQ multiplex PCR; TCRdb's version includes in-frame clones alone and lacks a portion of them. The table includes around 88,000 clones, roughly 80% detected once. Sequences were obtained from memory CD4+ T cells from blood. The receptors were sampled from an adult in good health and CMV-seropositive. CDR3s include the opening cysteine and the closing phenylalanine or tryptophan. D genes are given only for firm matches.

j_gene,v_gene,d_gene,CDR3aa
TRBJ1-5,TRBV6-5,.,CASSYRGRDQPQHF
TRBJ1-6,TRBV28,TRBD1,CASRPRGTGVSPLHF
TRBJ2-1,TRBV29-1,TRBD2,CSVDLAGDRVEQFF
TRBJ2-3,TRBV6-1,.,CAVGWSGVADTQYF
TRBJ1-5,TRBV28,.,CASSSINQLTDSNQPQHF
TRBJ1-3,TRBV18,.,CASSPWDRRTGNTIYF
TRBJ2-2,TRBV5-4,.,CASSQGGTANTGELFF
TRBJ2-5,TRBV5-6,.,CASSLWVQPPRYF
TRBJ1-3,TRBV10-3,.,CATNQAADSGNTIYF
TRBJ2-3,TRBV5-6,TRBD1,CASSSRGTGFTDTQYF
TRBJ2-6,TRBV27,.,CASREAGGSGANVLTF
TRBJ1-3,TRBV2,.,CASRTWSSGNTIYF
TRBJ1-1,TRBV2,.,CASSEGRGRDTEAFF
TRBJ1-1,TRBV27,.,CASQLNGKNTEAFF
TRBJ2-2,TRBV7-3,.,CASSLKRPPGELFF
TRBJ2-2,TRBV5-1,.,CASSLGNRVTGELFF
TRBJ2-1,TRBV6-6,TRBD1,CASSPGTGGGNEQFF
TRBJ2-7,TRBV6-5,.,CASSYNIRGVYEQYF
TRBJ1-2,TRBV7-2,.,CASSPTPTDRVLDTF
TRBJ2-5,TRBV11-3,.,CASSLGVMETQYF
TRBJ2-5,TRBV10-2,.,CASRDRTETQYF
TRBJ2-6,TRBV18,TRBD1,CASSADRSSGANVLTF
TRBJ2-3,TRBV2,.,CASSGTGSANTQYF
TRBJ2-1,TRBV11-3,TRBD2,CASSLTSGNEQFF
TRBJ1-3,TRBV11-2,.,CASSAGFSGNTIYF
TRBJ2-5,TRBV5-4,.,CASSLETSQETQYF
TRBJ1-1,TRBV5-8,TRBD1,CASSSGQGGWSNTEAFF
TRBJ1-2,TRBV7-9,.,CASSLGAQSYGYTF
TRBJ1-1,TRBV10-1,.,CASSSEKNTEAFF
TRBJ2-7,TRBV5-1,TRBD2,CASSLDTSGSSYEQYF
TRBJ2-7,TRBV4-3,TRBD2,CASSQDGRAGYEQYF
TRBJ1-1,TRBV25-1,.,CASSDLSRDTEAFF
TRBJ2-7,TRBV6-1,.,CASKFSAQESYEQYF
TRBJ2-5,TRBV5-1,.,CASRGEETQYF
TRBJ2-7,TRBV19,.,CASSIVGSHYEQYF
TRBJ2-5,TRBV10-1,.,CASSESGQGGGETQYF
TRBJ1-5,TRBV18,.,CASSWEGHQPQHF
TRBJ2-1,TRBV5-1,.,CASSLAGVDTEQFF